This TCR beta chain comes out of a study of blood T cells in healthy people across ages. Study-wide points: Age showed a roughly linear inverse relationship with TCR beta diversity per million T cells. When one million T cells were used, diversity estimates were thought to be underestimates. Diversity was higher, and naive CD4+ cells more numerous, in long-lived donors than in aged donors.

In each sample, at least 6.5 million PBMCs were isolated. Of note for this clonotype: Its antigen is not known.

This CDR3 spans 16 amino acids. The V segment lost 1 base and the J segment 4 bases; nucleotides outside the gene matches: 2. From germline, CDR1 is SGHRS and CDR2 YFSETQ. Then a second PCR, running roughly 7 to 11 cycles, was carried out with a sample-barcoded 5' primer and a J-beta primer mix. TCRdb re-derived calls from the 5' RACE reads in MiXCR, one entry per CDR3 protein. The sample gives roughly 700,000 distinct CDR3 sequences, roughly 32% of which show up once; roughly 14% is in the top ten. The sequence came from a woman aged 80 or older in good health. Input material: blood. The chain is built from TRBV5-1 and TRBJ2-3; 14 nucleotides align to TRBD2. CDR3 nucleotide sequence: TGCGCCAGCAGCTTGAGGACTAGCGGGGGGTCAGATACGCAGTATTTT. As protein: CASSLRTSGGSDTQYF.